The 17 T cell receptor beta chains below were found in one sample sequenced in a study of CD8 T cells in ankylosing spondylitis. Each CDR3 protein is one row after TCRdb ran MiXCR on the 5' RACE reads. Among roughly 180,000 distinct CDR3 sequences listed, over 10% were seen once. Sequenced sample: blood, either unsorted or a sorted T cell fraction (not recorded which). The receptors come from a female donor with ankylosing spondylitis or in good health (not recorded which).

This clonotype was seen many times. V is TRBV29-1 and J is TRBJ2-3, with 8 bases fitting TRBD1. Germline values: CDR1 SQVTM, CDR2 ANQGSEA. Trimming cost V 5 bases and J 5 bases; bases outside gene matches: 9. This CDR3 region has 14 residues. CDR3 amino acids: CSVRPGGLGDTQYF. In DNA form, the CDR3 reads TGCAGCGTTCGCCCAGGGGGCCTGGGAGATACGCAGTATTTT.

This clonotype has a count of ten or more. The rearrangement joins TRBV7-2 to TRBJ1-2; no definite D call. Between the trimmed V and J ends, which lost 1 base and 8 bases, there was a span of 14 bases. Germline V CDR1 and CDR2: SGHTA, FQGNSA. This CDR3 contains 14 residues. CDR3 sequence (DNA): TGTGCCAGCAGCTTAGACCCCTCCCATGAGGGCTACACCTTC. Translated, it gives CASSLDPSHEGYTF.

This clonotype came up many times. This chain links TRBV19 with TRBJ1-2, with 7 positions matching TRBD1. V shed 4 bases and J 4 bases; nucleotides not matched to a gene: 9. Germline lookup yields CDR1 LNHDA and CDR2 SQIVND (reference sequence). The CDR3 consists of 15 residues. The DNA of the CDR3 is TGTGCCAGTAGTACCGAGGGGGCGCGTCTCTATGGCTACACCTTC. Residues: CASSTEGARLYGYTF.

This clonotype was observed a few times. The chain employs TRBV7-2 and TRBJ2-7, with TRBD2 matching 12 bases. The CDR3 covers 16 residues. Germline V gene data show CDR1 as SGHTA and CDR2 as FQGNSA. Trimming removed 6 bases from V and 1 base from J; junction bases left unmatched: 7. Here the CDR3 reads CASSSGTSGPSYEQYF. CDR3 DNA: TGTGCCAGCAGTTCCGGGACTAGCGGGCCTTCCTACGAGCAGTACTTC.

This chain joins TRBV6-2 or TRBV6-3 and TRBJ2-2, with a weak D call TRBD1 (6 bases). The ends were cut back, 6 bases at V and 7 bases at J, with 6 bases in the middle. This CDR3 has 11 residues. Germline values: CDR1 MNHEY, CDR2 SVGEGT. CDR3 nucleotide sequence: TGTGCCAGCAGAGGGGGCGGGGAGCTGTTTTTT. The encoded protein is CASRGGGELFF.

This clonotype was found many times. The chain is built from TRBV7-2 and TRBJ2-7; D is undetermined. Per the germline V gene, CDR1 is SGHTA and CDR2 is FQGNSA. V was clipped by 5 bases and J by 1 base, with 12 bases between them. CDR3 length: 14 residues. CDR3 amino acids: CASSPSWNSYEQYF. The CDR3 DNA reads TGTGCCAGCAGCCCAAGTTGGAATTCCTACGAGCAGTACTTC.

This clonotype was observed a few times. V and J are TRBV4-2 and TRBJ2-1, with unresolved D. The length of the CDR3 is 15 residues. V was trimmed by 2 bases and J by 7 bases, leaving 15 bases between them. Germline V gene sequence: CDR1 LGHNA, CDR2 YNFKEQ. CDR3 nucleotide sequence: TGTGCCAGCAGCCAAAATAGCCTGTCCGGGAATGAGCAGTTCTTC. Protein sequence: CASSQNSLSGNEQFF.

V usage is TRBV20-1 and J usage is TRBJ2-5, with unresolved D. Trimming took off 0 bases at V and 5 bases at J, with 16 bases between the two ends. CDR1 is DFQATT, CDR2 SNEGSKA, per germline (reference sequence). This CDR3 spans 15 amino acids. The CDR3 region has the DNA TGCAGTGCTAGAGATCCCAAGCGTTTCGGGGAGACCCAGTACTTC. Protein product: CSARDPKRFGETQYF.

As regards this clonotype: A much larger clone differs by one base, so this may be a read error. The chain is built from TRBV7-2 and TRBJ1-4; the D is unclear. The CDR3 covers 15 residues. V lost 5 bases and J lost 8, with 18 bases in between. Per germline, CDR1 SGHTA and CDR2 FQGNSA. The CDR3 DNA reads TGTGCCAGCAGCCTGCAGGACTCAGAACAGGAAAAACTGTTTTTT. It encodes CASSLQDSEQEKLFF.

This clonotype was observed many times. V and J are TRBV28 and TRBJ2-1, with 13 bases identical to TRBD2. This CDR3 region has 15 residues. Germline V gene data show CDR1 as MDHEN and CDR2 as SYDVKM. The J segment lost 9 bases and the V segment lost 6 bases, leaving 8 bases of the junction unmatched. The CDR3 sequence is CASSPGLAGAGEQFF. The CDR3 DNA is TGTGCCAGCAGCCCAGGACTAGCGGGAGCGGGTGAGCAGTTCTTC.

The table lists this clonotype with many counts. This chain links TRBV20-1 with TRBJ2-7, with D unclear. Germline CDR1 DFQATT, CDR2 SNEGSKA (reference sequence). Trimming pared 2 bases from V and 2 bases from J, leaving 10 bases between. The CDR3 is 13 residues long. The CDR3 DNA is TGCAGTGCTAGAAGTGGATCCGCCTACGAGCAGTACTTC. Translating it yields CSARSGSAYEQYF.

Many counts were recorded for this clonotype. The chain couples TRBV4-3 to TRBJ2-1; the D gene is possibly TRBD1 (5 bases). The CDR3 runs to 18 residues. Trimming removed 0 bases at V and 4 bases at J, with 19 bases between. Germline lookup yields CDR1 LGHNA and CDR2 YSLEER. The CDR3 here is CASSQDIWGESRYNEQFF. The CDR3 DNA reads TGCGCCAGCAGCCAAGATATCTGGGGCGAGTCCCGATACAATGAGCAGTTCTTC.

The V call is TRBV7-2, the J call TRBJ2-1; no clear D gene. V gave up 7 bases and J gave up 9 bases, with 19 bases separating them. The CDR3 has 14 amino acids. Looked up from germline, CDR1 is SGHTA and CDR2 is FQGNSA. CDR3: CASIPTARGAEQFF. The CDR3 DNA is TGTGCCAGCATCCCAACCGCCCGAGGCGCTGAGCAGTTCTTC.

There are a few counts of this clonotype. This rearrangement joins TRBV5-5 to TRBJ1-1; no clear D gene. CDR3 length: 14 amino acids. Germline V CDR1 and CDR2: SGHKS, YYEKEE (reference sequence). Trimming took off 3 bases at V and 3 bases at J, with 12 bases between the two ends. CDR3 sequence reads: CASSSPGWYTEAFF. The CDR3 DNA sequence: TGTGCCAGCAGCTCCCCGGGGTGGTACACTGAAGCTTTCTTT. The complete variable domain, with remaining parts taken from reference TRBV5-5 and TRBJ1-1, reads DAGVTQSPTHLIKTRGQQVTLRCSPISGHKSVSWYQQVLGQGPQFIFQYYEKEERGRGNFPDRFSARQFPNYSSELNVNALLLGDSALYLCASSSPGWYTEAFFGQGTRLTVV.

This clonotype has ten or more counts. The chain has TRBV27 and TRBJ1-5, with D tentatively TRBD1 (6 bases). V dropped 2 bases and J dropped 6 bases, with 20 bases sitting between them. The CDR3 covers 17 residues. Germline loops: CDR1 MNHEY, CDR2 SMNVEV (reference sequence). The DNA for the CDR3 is TGTGCCAGCAGTTTAAGGGAGGGGGGAAATAGGGTTCAGCCCCAGCATTTT. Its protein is CASSLREGGNRVQPQHF.

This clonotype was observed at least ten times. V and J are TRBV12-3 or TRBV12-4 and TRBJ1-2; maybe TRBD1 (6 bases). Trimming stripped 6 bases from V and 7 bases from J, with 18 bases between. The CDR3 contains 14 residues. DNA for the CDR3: TGTGCCAGCAGCGGGCTGGACAGTCTGTTTGGCTACACCTTC. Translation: CASSGLDSLFGYTF.

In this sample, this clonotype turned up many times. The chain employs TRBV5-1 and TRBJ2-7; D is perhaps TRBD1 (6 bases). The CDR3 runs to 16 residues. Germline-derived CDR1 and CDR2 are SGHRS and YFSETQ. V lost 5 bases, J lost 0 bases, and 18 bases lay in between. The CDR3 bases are TGCGCCAGCAGTCACGGACAGCCCTTGAGCTCCTACGAGCAGTACTTC. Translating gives CASSHGQPLSSYEQYF. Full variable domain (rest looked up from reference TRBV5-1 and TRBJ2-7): KAGVTQTPRYLIKTRGQQVTLSCSPISGHRSVSWYQQTPGQGLQFLFEYFSETQRNKGNFPGRFSGRQFSNSRSEMNVSTLELGDSALYLCASSHGQPLSSYEQYFGPGTRLTVT.